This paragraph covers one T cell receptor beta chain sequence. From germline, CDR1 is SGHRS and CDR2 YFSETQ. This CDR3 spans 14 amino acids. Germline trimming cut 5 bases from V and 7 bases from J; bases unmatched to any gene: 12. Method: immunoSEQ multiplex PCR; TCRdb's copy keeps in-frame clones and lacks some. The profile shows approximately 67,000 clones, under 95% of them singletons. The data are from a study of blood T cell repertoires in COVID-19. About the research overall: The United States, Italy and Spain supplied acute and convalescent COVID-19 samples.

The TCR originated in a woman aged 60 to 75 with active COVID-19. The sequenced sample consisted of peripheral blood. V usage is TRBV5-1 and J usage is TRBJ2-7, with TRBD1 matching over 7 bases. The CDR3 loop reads CASSPGTAQGEQYF. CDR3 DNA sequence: TGCGCCAGCAGTCCTGGGACAGCCCAAGGTGAGCAGTACTTC.